This T cell receptor (beta chain) was documented in a study of blood T cell repertoires in COVID-19. For the study at large: The United States, Italy and Spain provided the acute and convalescent COVID-19 samples. Sources were T cells, B-cell-depleted T cells, or PBMCs; the material itself was cDNA or gDNA.

Under the authors' procedure: Amplified reference gene primers provided the basis for estimating nucleated cell counts. Profiled with immunoSEQ multiplex PCR; TCRdb holds only in-frame clones, not every one. V, J and clone size reflect that table, while D and trimming were determined from the DNA. The table lists more than 250,000 clones, around 88% of them singletons. Followed longitudinally, the Seattle patients had been enrolled during active infection. V was pared by 4 bases and J by 6 bases, with 13 bases between. CDR1 and CDR2 from the germline V gene are MDHEN and SYDVKM. The CDR3 covers 15 residues.

This TCR came from a woman aged 25 to 39 with COVID-19, enrolled during active disease. This chain links TRBV28 with TRBJ1-6; possibly TRBD1 for D (5 bases). Sequencing input: peripheral blood. CDR3 sequence reads: CASSSYGDSNSPLHF. For the CDR3, the DNA is TGTGCCAGCAGTTCCTACGGGGACTCTAATTCACCCCTCCACTTT. The complete variable domain, with remaining parts taken from reference TRBV28 and TRBJ1-6, reads DVKVTQSSRYLVKRTGEKVFLECVQDMDHENMFWYRQDPGLGLRLIYFSYDVKMKEKGDIPEGYSVSREKKERFSLILESASTNQTSMYLCASSSYGDSNSPLHFGNGTRLTVT.